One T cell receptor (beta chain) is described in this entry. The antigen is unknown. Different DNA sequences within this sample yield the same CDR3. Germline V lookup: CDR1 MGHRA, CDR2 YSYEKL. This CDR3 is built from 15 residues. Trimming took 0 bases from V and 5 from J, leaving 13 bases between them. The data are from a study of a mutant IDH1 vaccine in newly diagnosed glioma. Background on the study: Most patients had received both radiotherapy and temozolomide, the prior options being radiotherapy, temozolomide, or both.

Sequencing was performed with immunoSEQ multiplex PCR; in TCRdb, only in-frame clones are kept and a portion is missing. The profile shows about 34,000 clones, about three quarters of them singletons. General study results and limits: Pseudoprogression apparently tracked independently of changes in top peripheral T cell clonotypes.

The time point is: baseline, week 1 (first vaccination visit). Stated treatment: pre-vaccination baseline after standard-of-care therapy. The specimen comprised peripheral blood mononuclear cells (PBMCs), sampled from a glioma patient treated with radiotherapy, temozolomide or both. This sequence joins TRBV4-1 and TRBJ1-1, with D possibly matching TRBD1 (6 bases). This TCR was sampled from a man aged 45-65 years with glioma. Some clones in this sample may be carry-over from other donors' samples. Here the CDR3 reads CASSQDGQGMTEAFF. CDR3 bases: TGCGCCAGCAGCCAAGATGGCCAGGGGATGACTGAAGCTTTCTTT.